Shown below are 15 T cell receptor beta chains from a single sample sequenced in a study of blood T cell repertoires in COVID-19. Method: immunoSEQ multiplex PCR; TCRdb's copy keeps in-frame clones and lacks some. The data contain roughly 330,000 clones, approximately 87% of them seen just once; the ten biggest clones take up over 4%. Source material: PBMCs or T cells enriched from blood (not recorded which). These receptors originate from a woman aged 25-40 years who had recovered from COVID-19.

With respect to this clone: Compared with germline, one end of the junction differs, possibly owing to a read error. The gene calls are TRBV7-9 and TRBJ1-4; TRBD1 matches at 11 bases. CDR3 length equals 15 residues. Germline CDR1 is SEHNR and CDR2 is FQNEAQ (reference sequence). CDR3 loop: CAGSSGTGGSEKLFF. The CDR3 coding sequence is TGTGCCGGCAGCTCGGGGACAGGGGGAAGCGAAAAACTGTTTTTT.

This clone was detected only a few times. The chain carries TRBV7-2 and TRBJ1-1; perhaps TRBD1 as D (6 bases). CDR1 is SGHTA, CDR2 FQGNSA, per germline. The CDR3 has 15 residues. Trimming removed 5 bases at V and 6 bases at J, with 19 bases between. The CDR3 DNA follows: TGTGCCAGCAGCCCAAGGGGGAACCAGAGGTCTGAAGCTTTCTTT. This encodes CASSPRGNQRSEAFF.

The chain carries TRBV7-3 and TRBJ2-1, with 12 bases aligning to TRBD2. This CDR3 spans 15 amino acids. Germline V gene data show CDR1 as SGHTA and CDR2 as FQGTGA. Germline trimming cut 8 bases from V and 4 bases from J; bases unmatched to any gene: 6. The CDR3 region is CASGETSGRYNEQFF. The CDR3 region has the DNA TGTGCCAGCGGAGAGACTAGCGGGAGATACAATGAGCAGTTCTTC.

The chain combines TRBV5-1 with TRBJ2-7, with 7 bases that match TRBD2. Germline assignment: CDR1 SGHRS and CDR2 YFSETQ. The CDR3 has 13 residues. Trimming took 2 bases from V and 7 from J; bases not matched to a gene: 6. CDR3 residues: CASSLQLGGEQYF. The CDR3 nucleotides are TGCGCCAGCAGCTTACAGTTGGGAGGGGAGCAGTACTTC.

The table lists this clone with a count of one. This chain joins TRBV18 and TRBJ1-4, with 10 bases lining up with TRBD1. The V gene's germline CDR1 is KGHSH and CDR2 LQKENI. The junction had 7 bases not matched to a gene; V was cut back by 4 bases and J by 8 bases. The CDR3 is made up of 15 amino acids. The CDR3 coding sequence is TGTGCCAGCTCACTCACCGGGACAGGGGAAGAAAAACTGTTTTTT. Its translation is CASSLTGTGEEKLFF.

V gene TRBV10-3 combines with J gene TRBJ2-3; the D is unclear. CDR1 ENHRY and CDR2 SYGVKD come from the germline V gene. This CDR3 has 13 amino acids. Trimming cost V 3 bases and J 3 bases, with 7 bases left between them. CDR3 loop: CAISDDRTDTQYF. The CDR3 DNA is TGTGCCATCAGTGACGATCGGACAGATACGCAGTATTTT.

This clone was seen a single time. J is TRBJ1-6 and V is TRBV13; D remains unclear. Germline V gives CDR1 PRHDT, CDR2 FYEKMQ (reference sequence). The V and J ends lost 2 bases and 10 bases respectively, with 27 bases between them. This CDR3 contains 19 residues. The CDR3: CASSLMMIGARRGDSPLHF. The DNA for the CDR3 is TGTGCCAGCAGCTTAATGATGATTGGCGCTAGGAGAGGAGACTCACCCCTCCACTTT.

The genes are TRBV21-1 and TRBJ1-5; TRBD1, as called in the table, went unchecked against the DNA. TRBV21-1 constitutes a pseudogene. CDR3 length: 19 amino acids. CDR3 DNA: TGTGCCAGCAGCTCAAAATGGACAGCAGGTAACTTTTTCAATCAGCCCCAGCATTTT. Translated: CASSSKWTAGNFFNQPQHF.

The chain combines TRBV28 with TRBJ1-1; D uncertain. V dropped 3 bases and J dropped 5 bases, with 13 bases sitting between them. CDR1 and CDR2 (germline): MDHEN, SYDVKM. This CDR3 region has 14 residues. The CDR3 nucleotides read TGTGCCAGCAGTTTTTACGAGGGTACTACTGAAGCTTTCTTT. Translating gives CASSFYEGTTEAFF.

CDR3 loop: CAWIYTGQFLRTEAFF. CDR3 DNA sequence: TGTGCCTGGATATATACAGGACAGTTCCTTCGCACTGAAGCTTTCTTT. This rearrangement joins TRBV30 to TRBJ1-1; perhaps TRBD1 as D (6 bases). This CDR3 comprises 16 residues. Germline V gene data show CDR1 as GTSNPN and CDR2 as SVGIG (reference sequence). Trimming shortened V by 4 bases and J by 4 bases, and 22 bases separated the two germline ends.

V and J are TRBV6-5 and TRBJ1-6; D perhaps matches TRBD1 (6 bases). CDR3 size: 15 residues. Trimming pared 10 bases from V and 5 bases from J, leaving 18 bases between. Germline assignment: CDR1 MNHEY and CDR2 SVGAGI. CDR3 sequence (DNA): TGTGCCACCGCCCGGACAGCCACGAATAATTCACCCCTCCACTTT. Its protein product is CATARTATNNSPLHF.

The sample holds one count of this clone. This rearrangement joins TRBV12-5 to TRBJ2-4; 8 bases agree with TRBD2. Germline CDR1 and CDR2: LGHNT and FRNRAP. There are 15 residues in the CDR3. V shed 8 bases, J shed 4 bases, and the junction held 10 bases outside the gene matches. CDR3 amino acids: CASTRAGGLKNIQYF. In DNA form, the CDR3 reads TGTGCTAGTACTAGGGCGGGGGGCCTAAAAAACATTCAGTACTTC.

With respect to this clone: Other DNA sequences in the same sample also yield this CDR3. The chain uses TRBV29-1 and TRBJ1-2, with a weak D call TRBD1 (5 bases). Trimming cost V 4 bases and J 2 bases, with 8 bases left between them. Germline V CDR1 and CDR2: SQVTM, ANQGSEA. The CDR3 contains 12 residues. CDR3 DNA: TGCAGCGTTGTGGGGGGAAACTATGGCTACACCTTC. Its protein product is CSVVGGNYGYTF.

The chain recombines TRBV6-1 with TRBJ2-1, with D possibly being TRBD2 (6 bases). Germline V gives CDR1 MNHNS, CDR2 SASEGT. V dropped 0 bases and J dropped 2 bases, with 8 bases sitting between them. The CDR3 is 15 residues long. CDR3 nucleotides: TGTGCCAGCAGTGAAGCAGGCGGGGCCTACAATGAGCAGTTCTTC. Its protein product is CASSEAGGAYNEQFF.

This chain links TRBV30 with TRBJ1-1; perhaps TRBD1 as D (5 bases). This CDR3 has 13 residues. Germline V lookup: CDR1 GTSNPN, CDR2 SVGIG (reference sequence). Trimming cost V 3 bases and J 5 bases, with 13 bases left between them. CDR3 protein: CAWRSRGETEAFF. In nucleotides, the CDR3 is TGTGCCTGGAGGTCTCGGGGGGAGACTGAAGCTTTCTTT.